This TCR beta chain was documented in a study of Graves' ophthalmopathy and Graves' hyperthyroidism. This clonotype turned up a few times. RNA served as the template for amplifying TCR beta CDR3 regions. Investigators did first-round RT-PCR with HTBI primers, then second-round multiplex PCR. TCRdb fed the multiplex PCR reads into MiXCR, producing one record per CDR3 protein. The table includes 260,000 or so distinct CDR3 sequences, 45% to 55% detected once. Per the germline V gene, CDR1 is LNHDA and CDR2 is SQIVND (reference sequence). The CDR3 runs 15 residues. V was trimmed by 5 bases and J by 4 bases, leaving 17 bases between them.

The genes are TRBV19 and TRBJ1-2, with TRBD1 as a possible D gene (5 bases). The receptor comes from an adult man with Graves' ophthalmopathy. Input material: peripheral blood. CDR3 sequence reads: CASSPGHPHSYGYTF. The CDR3 DNA sequence: TGTGCCAGTAGTCCCGGACACCCTCACAGCTATGGCTACACCTTC.